The TCR beta chain under discussion was sequenced for a study of T cell responses to AZD1222 COVID-19 vaccine. Notes on this clone: Its antigen is unknown.

Per the germline V gene, CDR1 is SGHAT and CDR2 is FQNNGV. CDR3 size: 15 residues. V was clipped by 6 bases and J by 9 bases, with 18 bases between them. Only in-frame clones appear in the TCRdb table, and some are missing; sequencing was by immunoSEQ multiplex PCR. This table has approximately 150,000 clones, 92% appearing once. Overall study findings and caveats: When two AZD1222 doses had been given, Spike-specific TCR breadth and depth rose. Donors were mostly white British, more females; clonal diversity possibly underestimated. Baseline seropositivity occurred in only a handful of AZD1222 recipients. Dominant CD4 TCR responses targeted spike regions 160-218 and 743-854.

This chain joins TRBV11-2 and TRBJ1-6; D is unclear. The specimen comprised peripheral blood, sampled on day 0 of AZD1222 vaccination. This TCR was sampled from an adult in good health. The chain's CDR3 is CASRKQYQLGSPLHF. CDR3 nucleotides: TGTGCCAGCAGGAAACAGTATCAACTAGGTTCACCCCTCCACTTT.